The clone carrying this TCR beta chain appeared a few times. The record originates from a study of T-cell memory formation after mild COVID-19. TCRdb reprocessed the 5' RACE reads via MiXCR and lists one record per CDR3 protein. The sample has 140,000 or so distinct CDR3 sequences; roughly 21% are singletons. CDR3 length: 17 amino acids. The J segment lost 6 bases and the V segment lost 11 bases, leaving 19 bases of the junction unmatched. This TCR came from an adult woman who had mild COVID-19 (a few samples of this study predate the infection). Cell type and time point are not known. The V and J genes are TRBV6-7 and TRBJ2-7; 13 bases fit TRBD2. TRBV6-7 falls under the ORF class, with uncertain function. The specimen was PBMCs or a T cell subset sorted from them (not recorded which). The chain's CDR3 is CAQRSGTSGAPPGEQYF. Here the CDR3 DNA reads TGTGCCCAACGGAGCGGGACTAGCGGGGCTCCGCCAGGCGAGCAGTACTTC.